The rows below give T cell receptor beta chains drawn from one sample of a study of breast tumors, draining lymph nodes, adjacent tissues. Using its own MiXCR run on the multiplex PCR reads, TCRdb lists one record per CDR3 protein. The sample has 150,000 to 200,000 distinct CDR3 sequences, 25% to 40% seen once; the top ten hold around 4%. What was sequenced was axillary lymph node tissue. All receptors derive from a female donor with breast cancer. Some clones in this sample may be carry-over from other donors' samples. Both conserved end residues are part of each CDR3. A D gene is named only where the DNA matches it firmly. Clone sizes are given selectively: once, few, many, or a class where the clone is expanded.

J gene: TRBJ2-5
V gene: TRBV6-4
clone size: .
D gene: TRBD1
CDR3 DNA: TGTGCCAGCAGTGGGACAGGGGGCGGAAAGACCCAGTACTTC
CDR3 protein: CASSGTGGGKTQYF

J gene: TRBJ1-2
V gene: TRBV6-5
clone size: many
D gene: .
CDR3 DNA: TGTGCCAGCAGTTACGTGGGCTCGGACTACACCTTC
CDR3 protein: CASSYVGSDYTF

J gene: TRBJ2-5
V gene: TRBV20-1
clone size: .
D gene: .
CDR3 DNA: TGCAGTGCTAGGGCGGGGGCGGAGACCCAGCACTTC
CDR3 protein: CSARAGAETQHF

J gene: TRBJ2-7
V gene: TRBV11-2
clone size: .
D gene: .
CDR3 DNA: TGTGCCAGCAGACGGAGCTCCTACGAGCAGTACTTC
CDR3 protein: CASRRSSYEQYF

J gene: TRBJ2-2
V gene: TRBV20-1
clone size: .
D gene: .
CDR3 DNA: TGCAGTGCTAGGGCCGGGACTAACACCGGGGAGCTGTTTTTT
CDR3 protein: CSARAGTNTGELFF

J gene: TRBJ1-3
V gene: TRBV19
clone size: many
D gene: .
CDR3 DNA: TGTGCCAGTAGGCCGGGGACGGGATCCTTTACTGGAAACACCATATATTTT
CDR3 protein: CASRPGTGSFTGNTIYF

J gene: TRBJ2-3
V gene: TRBV12-5
clone size: many
D gene: TRBD1
CDR3 DNA: TGTGCTAGTGCCTTGGACAGGGTAACAGATACGCAGTATTTT
CDR3 protein: CASALDRVTDTQYF

J gene: TRBJ2-1
V gene: TRBV28
clone size: many
D gene: .
CDR3 DNA: TGTGCCAGCAGCTCGACGGATGTTAAGGAGCAGTTCTTC
CDR3 protein: CASSSTDVKEQFF

J gene: TRBJ2-1
V gene: TRBV6-4
clone size: .
D gene: .
CDR3 DNA: TGTGCCAGCAGTGACGCCAGCAGCCTGGACCGAGCTCGGAGTGAGCAGTTCTTC
CDR3 protein: CASSDASSLDRARSEQFF

J gene: TRBJ2-7
V gene: TRBV9
clone size: many
D gene: .
CDR3 DNA: TGTGCCAGCAGCGTAGAGGGAGGAGGACCCGAGCAGTACTTC
CDR3 protein: CASSVEGGGPEQYF

J gene: TRBJ2-7
V gene: TRBV6-6
clone size: .
D gene: TRBD1
CDR3 DNA: TGTGCCAGCAGACGGGACAGCTTCACCTACGAGCAGTACTTC
CDR3 protein: CASRRDSFTYEQYF

J gene: TRBJ2-1
V gene: TRBV28
clone size: .
D gene: .
CDR3 DNA: TGTGCCAGCAGCTCAACCCCCGGGAGCAAAGGGAACAATGAGCAGTTCTTC
CDR3 protein: CASSSTPGSKGNNEQFF

J gene: TRBJ1-5
V gene: TRBV3-1
clone size: few
D gene: .
CDR3 DNA: TGTGCCAGTTCCTTCGGTGTGGGGGCGTATCAGCCCCAGCATTTT
CDR3 protein: CASSFGVGAYQPQHF

J gene: TRBJ2-3
V gene: TRBV18
clone size: many
D gene: .
CDR3 DNA: TGTGCCAGCCCCCCCCTGTTTACGCAGTATTTT
CDR3 protein: CASPPLFTQYF

J gene: TRBJ2-2
V gene: TRBV2
clone size: many
D gene: TRBD2
CDR3 DNA: TGTGCCAGGGGAGGGGCGAGGACCGGGGAGCTGTTTTTT
CDR3 protein: CARGGARTGELFF